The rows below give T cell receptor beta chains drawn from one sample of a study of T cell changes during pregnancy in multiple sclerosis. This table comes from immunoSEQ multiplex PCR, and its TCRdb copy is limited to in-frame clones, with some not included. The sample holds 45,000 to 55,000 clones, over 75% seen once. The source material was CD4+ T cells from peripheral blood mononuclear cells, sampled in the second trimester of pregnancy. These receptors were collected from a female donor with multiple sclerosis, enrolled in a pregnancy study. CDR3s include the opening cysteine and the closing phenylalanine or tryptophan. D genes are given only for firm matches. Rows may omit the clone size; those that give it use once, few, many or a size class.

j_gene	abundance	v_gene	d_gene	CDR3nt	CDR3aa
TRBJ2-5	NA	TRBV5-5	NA	TGTGCCAGCAGCCAGGGACTCAAGCAAGAGACCCAGTACTTC	CASSQGLKQETQYF
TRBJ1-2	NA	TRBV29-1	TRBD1	TGCAGCGTTGAACAGGGGGCGGGAGGCTACACCTTC	CSVEQGAGGYTF
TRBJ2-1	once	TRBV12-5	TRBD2	TGTGCTAGTGGTTTGGTCGCGGGAGGGCCTGGTGAGCAGTTCTTC	CASGLVAGGPGEQFF
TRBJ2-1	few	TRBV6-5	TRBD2	TGTGCCAGCAGTTTTACCTCCGCGACTAGCCAGGGTGAGCAGTTCTTC	CASSFTSATSQGEQFF
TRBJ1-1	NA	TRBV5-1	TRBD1	TGCGCCAGCAGCGGGACAGGGGTAAGCACTGAAGCTTTCTTT	CASSGTGVSTEAFF
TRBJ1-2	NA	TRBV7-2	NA	TGTGCCAGCAGCGCCAACATCGGCTACACCTTC	CASSANIGYTF
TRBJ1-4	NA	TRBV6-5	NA	TGTGCCAGCAGTTACGGGACACGCGGGGGGGAAAAACTGTTTTTT	CASSYGTRGGEKLFF
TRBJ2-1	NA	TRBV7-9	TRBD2	TGTGCCAGCAGCTTAGTAGGGGGACTAGGCGACAATGAGCAGTTCTTC	CASSLVGGLGDNEQFF
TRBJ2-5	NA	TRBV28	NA	TGTGCCAGCAGTTTAGAAGGCGGGTCTGAAGAGACCCAGTACTTC	CASSLEGGSEETQYF
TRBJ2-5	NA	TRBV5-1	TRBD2	TGCGCCAGTGCAGAGGGAAGCGGGACCCCCGAGACCCAGTACTTC	CASAEGSGTPETQYF
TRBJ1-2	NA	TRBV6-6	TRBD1	TGTGCCAGCAGTTACGTGCGACAGGGGGCGAAGGGCTACACCTTC	CASSYVRQGAKGYTF
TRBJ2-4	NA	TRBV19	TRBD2	TGTGCCAGTAGTCATGGGGTCTTACCTACGAGCGGGAGGGGTAACATTCAGTACTTC	CASSHGVLPTSGRGNIQYF
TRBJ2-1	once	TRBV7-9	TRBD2	TGTGCCAGCAGCCCCGGTGGGGTCACGTCTAGCGGGATCAATGAGCAGTTCTTC	CASSPGGVTSSGINEQFF
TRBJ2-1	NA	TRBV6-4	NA	TGTGCCAGCAGTTCCGTCAACGGGGATTTGGAGCAGTTCTTC	CASSSVNGDLEQFF
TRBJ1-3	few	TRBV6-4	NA	TGTGCCAGCCGGGCACAGGGTGATGGAAACACCATATATTTT	CASRAQGDGNTIYF
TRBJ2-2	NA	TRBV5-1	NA	TGCGCCAGCAGCCCCGGACAGTCCACCGGGGAGCTGTTTTTT	CASSPGQSTGELFF
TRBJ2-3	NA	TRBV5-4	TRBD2	TGTGCCAGCAGCGCCTCACTAGCGATACAATGGGATACGCAGTATTTT	CASSASLAIQWDTQYF
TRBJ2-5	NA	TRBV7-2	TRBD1	TGTGCCAGCAGCTTCGAACCCGGGACAGGGAGTGGGACCCAGTACTTC	CASSFEPGTGSGTQYF
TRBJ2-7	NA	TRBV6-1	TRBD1	TGTGCCAGCAGTGAAACGGGACAGTACGAGCAGTACTTC	CASSETGQYEQYF
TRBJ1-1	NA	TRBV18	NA	TGTGCCAGCTCATACCGGGTGGGGGGAGACATGAACACTGAAGCTTTCTTT	CASSYRVGGDMNTEAFF
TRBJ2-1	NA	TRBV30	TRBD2	TGTGCCTTTCTGGTTGGGCTAGCGGGAGGTGAGCAGTTCTTC	CAFLVGLAGGEQFF
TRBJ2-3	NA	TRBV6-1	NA	TGTGCCAGCAGTGAAGCGGGGACAACACGGGATACGCAGTATTTT	CASSEAGTTRDTQYF
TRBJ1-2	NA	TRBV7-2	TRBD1	TGTGCCAGCAGCTTAACATTTACCGGGACAGGGACTCAGGGCTACACCTTC	CASSLTFTGTGTQGYTF
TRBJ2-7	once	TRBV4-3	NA	TGCGCCAGCAGCCAAGGTACAGGGAAGCACGAGCAGTACTTC	CASSQGTGKHEQYF
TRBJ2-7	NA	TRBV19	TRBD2	TGTGCCAGAGGGACCCCCGCCGGCCTTAGCGGGAGCGCCTACGAGCAGTACTTC	CARGTPAGLSGSAYEQYF
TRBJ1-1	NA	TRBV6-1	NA	TGTGCCAGCAGTGAAGCCAGAGCAACGGGAGCTTTCTTT	CASSEARATGAFF
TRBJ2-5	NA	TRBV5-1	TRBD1	TGCGCCAGCAGCCCCGGGACAGGAACAGAACAAGAGACCCAGTACTTC	CASSPGTGTEQETQYF
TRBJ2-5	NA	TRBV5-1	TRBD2	TGCGCCAGCAGCACGGGAGGGACCCAAGAGACCCAGTACTTC	CASSTGGTQETQYF
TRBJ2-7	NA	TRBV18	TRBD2	TGTGCCAGCTCACAAGCGGGGGCCCAGTACTTC	CASSQAGAQYF
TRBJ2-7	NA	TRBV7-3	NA	TGTGCCAGCAGTTCCGGACAACCGGGCTCCTACGAGCAGTACTTC	CASSSGQPGSYEQYF
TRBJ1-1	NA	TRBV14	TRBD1	TGTGCCAGCAGCCAAGATCTAGGACAGGTGAACACTGAAGCTTTCTTT	CASSQDLGQVNTEAFF
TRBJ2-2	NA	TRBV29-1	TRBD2	TGCAGCGTTAGGCGGGAGGCGGTCGGGGAGCTGTTTTTT	CSVRREAVGELFF
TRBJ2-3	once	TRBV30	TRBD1	TGTGCCTGGAGTGTGGGACAGTTCGGAGGAATGGGCACAGATACGCAGTATTTT	CAWSVGQFGGMGTDTQYF